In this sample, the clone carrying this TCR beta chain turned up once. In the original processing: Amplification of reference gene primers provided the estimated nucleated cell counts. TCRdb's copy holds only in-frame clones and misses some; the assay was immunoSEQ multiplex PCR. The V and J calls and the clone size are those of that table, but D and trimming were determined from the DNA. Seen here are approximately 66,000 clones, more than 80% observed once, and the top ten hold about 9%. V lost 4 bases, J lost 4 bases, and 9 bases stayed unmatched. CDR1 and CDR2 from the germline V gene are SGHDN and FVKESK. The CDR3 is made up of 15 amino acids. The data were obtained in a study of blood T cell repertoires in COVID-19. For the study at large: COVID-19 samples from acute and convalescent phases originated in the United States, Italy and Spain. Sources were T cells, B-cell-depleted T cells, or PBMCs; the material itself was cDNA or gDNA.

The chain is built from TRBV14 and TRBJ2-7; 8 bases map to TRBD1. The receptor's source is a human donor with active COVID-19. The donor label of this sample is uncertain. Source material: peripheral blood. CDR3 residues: CASSRQGPGTYEQYF. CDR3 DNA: TGTGCCAGCAGCCGACAGGGGCCAGGGACTTACGAGCAGTACTTC.